The 18 T cell receptor beta chains presented below share a single source sample, sequenced in a study of early T cells in non-severe SARS-CoV-2 infection (dated by TCRdb to 2020 to 2022). Preparation of the library involved 5' RACE. For sequencing, a NextSeq 500 was employed. TCRdb's own reprocessing of the public reads used fastp at Q25 and MiXCR and kept productive beta chains. Each entry merges the rows of one CDR3 protein and shows their most common DNA and genes. Across this sample there are roughly 27,000 distinct CDR3 sequences, with about 5% seen only once. The ten largest clones take up 11% of the sample. The source material was whole blood. Every receptor here comes from an adult who was a healthcare worker with PCR-confirmed SARS-CoV-2 infection or an uninfected control (not recorded which).

This clonotype came up many times. J is TRBJ2-5 and V is TRBV29-1; D not resolved. Germline V gene lookup returns CDR1 SQVTM and CDR2 ANQGSEA. Trimming removed 6 bases at V and 0 bases at J, with 8 bases between. The CDR3 is 12 residues long. The CDR3 nucleotides read TGCAGCGTCCAACGGTACCAAGAGACCCAGTACTTC. Amino acids: CSVQRYQETQYF.

This clonotype was counted at least ten times. V gene TRBV5-5 combines with J gene TRBJ2-1; D is unclear. The germline CDR1 and CDR2 sequences are SGHKS and YYEKEE (reference sequence). This CDR3 spans 15 amino acids. Trimming cost V 3 bases and J 8 bases, with 18 bases left between them. The CDR3 sequence is CASSSSGALTDEQFF. The CDR3 nucleotides read TGTGCCAGCAGCTCTTCCGGAGCCCTTACGGATGAGCAGTTCTTC.

This chain uses TRBV18 with TRBJ2-7, with D tentatively TRBD1 (5 bases). This CDR3 is built from 13 residues. V was clipped by 1 base and J by 5 bases, with 9 bases between them. Germline CDR1 is KGHSH and CDR2 is LQKENI. CDR3 sequence: CASSPQLGDEQYF. The CDR3 DNA reads as TGTGCCAGCTCACCACAATTAGGGGACGAGCAGTACTTC. Filled out from reference TRBV18 and TRBJ2-7, the complete variable domain reads NAGVMQNPRHLVRRRGQEARLRCSPMKGHSHVYWYRQLPEEGLKFMVYLQKENIIDESGMPKERFSAEFPKEGPSILRIQQVVRGDSAAYFCASSPQLGDEQYFGPGTRLTVT.

The chain employs TRBV18 and TRBJ2-5; D perhaps matches TRBD1 (6 bases). The V end was cut by 3 bases, the J end by 4 bases, with 15 bases between. Germline CDR1 and CDR2: KGHSH and LQKENI. The CDR3 contains 15 residues. CDR3 sequence (DNA): TGTGCCAGCTCACCGACAGGAGGAGGCGTAGAGACCCAGTACTTC. Translation: CASSPTGGGVETQYF.

This clonotype appeared many times. The junction differs from germline at one of its ends, possibly a read error. V gene TRBV27 combines with J gene TRBJ2-7, with 9 bases identical to TRBD1. Germline V lookup: CDR1 MNHEY, CDR2 SMNVEV (reference sequence). The CDR3 loop spans 15 amino acids. CDR3 DNA sequence: TGTGCCAGCAGTTTCTCCGGGACAGGGACCCTCAAAGAGGCTTTC. Translated, it gives CASSFSGTGTLKEAF.

This clonotype showed up many times. The chain is built from TRBV7-2 and TRBJ2-7; possible D gene TRBD2, 5 bases. Germline V CDR1 and CDR2: SGHTA, FQGNSA. This CDR3 spans 12 amino acids. The V end lost 3 bases, the J end lost 3 bases, and 6 bases lay between the germline ends. The DNA of the CDR3 is TGTGCCAGCAGCTTCGAGGGCTACGAGCAGTACTTC. The encoded protein is CASSFEGYEQYF.

Many counts were recorded for this clonotype. The V and J genes are TRBV7-8 and TRBJ2-7; 9 nucleotides align to TRBD2. There are 14 residues in the CDR3. CDR1 and CDR2 (germline): SGHVS, FQNEAQ. Trimming took 8 bases from V and 6 from J; bases not matched to a gene: 11. CDR3 coding DNA: TGTGCCAGCGCCCATAGCGGGGGTCGGACCGAGCAGTACTTC. Amino acid sequence: CASAHSGGRTEQYF.

V gene TRBV5-5 combines with J gene TRBJ2-1, with TRBD2 matching 8 bases. CDR3 length: 14 residues. Germline values: CDR1 SGHKS, CDR2 YYEKEE (reference sequence). The trim removed 0 bases at V and 12 bases at J, leaving 8 bases unmatched. The CDR3 region is CASSLALAVGRQFF. In DNA form, the CDR3 reads TGTGCCAGCAGCTTGGCACTAGCGGTTGGTCGGCAGTTCTTC.

Many counts were recorded for this clonotype. The rearrangement uses TRBV11-2 and TRBJ1-3, with D hard to call. Trimming took 4 bases from V and 0 from J, leaving 7 bases between them. Germline assignment: CDR1 SGHAT and CDR2 FQNNGV. This CDR3 comprises 14 residues. Written as DNA, the CDR3 is TGTGCCAGCAGCTCGCAATTCTCTGGAAACACCATATATTTT. Translation: CASSSQFSGNTIYF. Full variable domain (missing parts from reference TRBV11-2 and TRBJ1-3): EAGVAQSPRYKIIEKRQSVAFWCNPISGHATLYWYQQILGQGPKLLIQFQNNGVVDDSQLPKDRFSAERLKGVDSTLKIQPAKLEDSAVYLCASSSQFSGNTIYFGEGSWLTVV.

Many counts were recorded for this clonotype. This chain's CDR3 is CASIFTGMNTEAFF. The CDR3 bases are TGTGCCAGCATCTTCACGGGGATGAACACTGAAGCTTTCTTT. V usage is TRBV5-6 and J usage is TRBJ1-1; no clear D gene. The V end lost 6 bases, the J end lost 0 bases, and 12 bases lay between the germline ends. This CDR3 has 14 amino acids. The V gene's germline CDR1 is SGHDT and CDR2 YYEEEE.

This clonotype was seen at least ten times. The chain is built from TRBV2 and TRBJ2-5, with TRBD1 as a possible D gene (6 bases). Germline V gives CDR1 SNHLY, CDR2 FYNNEI. The CDR3 is 12 residues long. Deletions cut 8 bases from V and 2 bases from J, with 9 bases between. CDR3 protein: CASWTAQETQYF. The CDR3 nucleotides read TGTGCCAGCTGGACAGCACAAGAGACCCAGTACTTC.

In its sample, this clonotype was seen many times. The CDR3 sequence: CASSSGDRTNSPLHF. For the CDR3, the DNA is TGCGCCAGCAGCTCTGGGGACAGAACCAATTCACCCCTCCACTTT. V gene TRBV5-1 combines with J gene TRBJ1-6; TRBD1 agrees at 7 bases. Trimming cost V 3 bases and J 7 bases; bases outside gene matches: 7. CDR1 and CDR2 from the germline V gene are SGHRS and YFSETQ. This CDR3 is built from 15 residues.

This clonotype was observed a few times. V gene TRBV6-6 combines with J gene TRBJ1-1, with 9 bases lining up with TRBD1. Per the germline V gene, CDR1 is MNHNY and CDR2 is SVGAGI (reference sequence). This CDR3 contains 14 residues. V was pared by 7 bases and J by 4 bases, with 7 bases of the junction left unmatched. CDR3 protein: CASNKDRGLTEAFF. In DNA, the CDR3 is TGTGCCAGCAACAAGGACAGGGGACTCACTGAAGCTTTCTTT.

This clonotype has at least ten counts. The chain joins TRBV7-9 to TRBJ1-1, with 7 nucleotides matching TRBD1. With V trimmed by 5 bases and J by 5 bases, 5 bases remained unmatched. From germline, CDR1 is SEHNR and CDR2 FQNEAQ (reference sequence). The CDR3 is 13 amino acids. DNA for the CDR3: TGTGCCAGCAGCCAATCAGGGGGAACTGAAGCTTTCTTT. It translates to CASSQSGGTEAFF.

The sample holds a few counts of this clonotype. The chain is built from TRBV10-3 and TRBJ2-4; 9 bases are a match to TRBD1. This CDR3 region has 16 residues. Germline trimming cut 2 bases from V and 3 bases from J; bases unmatched to any gene: 5. In germline, CDR1 is ENHRY, CDR2 SYGVKD. CDR3 amino acids: CAISEPSTGGKNIQYF. The CDR3 coding sequence is TGTGCCATCAGTGAGCCATCGACAGGGGGCAAAAACATTCAGTACTTC.

This clonotype was counted at least ten times. CDR3 amino acids: CASSFGVSSNQPQHF. The CDR3 region has the DNA TGTGCCAGCTCATTCGGGGTTTCGAGCAATCAGCCCCAGCATTTT. The gene calls are TRBV18 and TRBJ1-5, with D hard to call. CDR1 KGHSH and CDR2 LQKENI come from the germline V gene. V was shortened by 5 bases and J by 1 base, with 12 bases between the two germline ends. CDR3 length: 15 residues.

The sample holds many counts of this clonotype. The V and J genes are TRBV3-1 and TRBJ2-4, with D perhaps matching TRBD1 (6 bases). CDR1 is LGHDT, CDR2 YNNKEL, per germline (reference sequence). This CDR3 comprises 13 residues. Trimming cost V 4 bases and J 8 bases, with 12 bases left between them. The CDR3: CASSLTGRDIQYF. The CDR3, as DNA: TGTGCCAGCAGCCTAACAGGGCGGGACATTCAGTACTTC.

This clonotype has a count of ten or more. The J gene is TRBJ1-1, the V gene TRBV28; D is ambiguous. This CDR3 has 16 residues. The germline V gene encodes CDR1 MDHEN and CDR2 SYDVKM. The ends were cut back, 6 bases at V and 0 bases at J, with 17 bases in the middle. CDR3 bases: TGTGCCAGCAGCCCAGGTTCATCCGGTATGAACACTGAAGCTTTCTTT. Translation gives CASSPGSSGMNTEAFF.